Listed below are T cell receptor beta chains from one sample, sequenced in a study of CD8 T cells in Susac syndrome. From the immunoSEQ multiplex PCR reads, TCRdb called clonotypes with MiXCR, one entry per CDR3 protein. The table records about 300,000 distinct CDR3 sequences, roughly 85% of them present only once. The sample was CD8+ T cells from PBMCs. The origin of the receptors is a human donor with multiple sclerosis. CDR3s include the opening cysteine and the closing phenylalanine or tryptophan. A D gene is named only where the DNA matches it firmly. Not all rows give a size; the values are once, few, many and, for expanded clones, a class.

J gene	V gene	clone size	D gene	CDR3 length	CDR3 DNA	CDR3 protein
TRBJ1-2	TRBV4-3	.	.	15	TGCGCCAGCAGCCAAGATGCAGGGGACAACTATGGCTACACCTTC	CASSQDAGDNYGYTF
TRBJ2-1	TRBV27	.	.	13	TGTGCCAGCAGTTTAGGACAGAACGATGAGCAGTTCTTC	CASSLGQNDEQFF
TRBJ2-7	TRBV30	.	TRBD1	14	TGTGCCTGGAGTGCCGGGACAGGGGCCTACGAGCAGTACTTC	CAWSAGTGAYEQYF
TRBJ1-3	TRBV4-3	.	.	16	TGCGCCAGCAGCCATACCTTCACAGGGTCTGGAAACACCATATATTTT	CASSHTFTGSGNTIYF
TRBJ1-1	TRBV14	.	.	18	TGTGCCAGCAGCCAAGGTGTCGCGAAGACAAATCCAAACACTGAAGCTTTCTTT	CASSQGVAKTNPNTEAFF
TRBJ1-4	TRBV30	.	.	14	TGTGCCTGGCGCATCACTGGTTTTAATGAAAAACTGTTTTTT	CAWRITGFNEKLFF
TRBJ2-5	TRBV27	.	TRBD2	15	TGTGCCAGCAGTTTAGGGACTAGCGCTCTAGGGACCCAGTACTTC	CASSLGTSALGTQYF
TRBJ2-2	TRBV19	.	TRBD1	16	TGTGCCAGTTGGGATCAGGGGGCCGCGAACACCGGGGAGCTGTTTTTT	CASWDQGAANTGELFF
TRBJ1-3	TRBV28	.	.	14	TGTGCCACCGCCGCAGGGTTCGTCGGAAACACCATATATTTT	CATAAGFVGNTIYF
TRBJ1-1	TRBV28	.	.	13	TGTGCCAGCAGTTTCCGGGGTAGCACTGAAGCTTTCTTT	CASSFRGSTEAFF
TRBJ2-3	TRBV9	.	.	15	TGTGCCAGCAGCGCCCTTATGATCAGCACAGATACGCAGTATTTT	CASSALMISTDTQYF
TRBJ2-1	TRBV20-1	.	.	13	TGCAGTGCGCCTGCCGCCCTCTACAATGAGCAGTTCTTC	CSAPAALYNEQFF
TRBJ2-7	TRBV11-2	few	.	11	TGTGCCAGCAGCTTTGGAGACGAGCAGTACTTC	CASSFGDEQYF
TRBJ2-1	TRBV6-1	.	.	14	TGTGCCAGCAGGGTCCAGCACTCCTACAATGAGCAGTTCTTC	CASRVQHSYNEQFF
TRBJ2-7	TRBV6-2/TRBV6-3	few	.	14	TGTGCCAGCAGGGTGACAGTGACGGGGCGGGAGCAGTACTTC	CASRVTVTGREQYF
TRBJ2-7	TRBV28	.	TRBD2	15	TGTGCCAGCAGTTTATTAGGCGGGAGTCTCTACGAGCAGTACTTC	CASSLLGGSLYEQYF
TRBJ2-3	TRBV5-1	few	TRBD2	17	TGCGCCAGCAGCTTCTCTCTGGCGGGAGGATTCCCAGATACGCAGTATTTT	CASSFSLAGGFPDTQYF
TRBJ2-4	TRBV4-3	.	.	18	TGCGCCAGCAGCCAAGATGGGTCGGGCTGGTCAGCCAAAAACATTCAGTACTTC	CASSQDGSGWSAKNIQYF
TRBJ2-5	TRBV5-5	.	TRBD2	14	TGTGCCAGCAGCTTCTCAAGCGGGAGGGAGACCCAGTACTTC	CASSFSSGRETQYF
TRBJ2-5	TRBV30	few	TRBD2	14	TGTGCCTCTTCAAGACTAGCGGACCAAGAGACCCAGTACTTC	CASSRLADQETQYF
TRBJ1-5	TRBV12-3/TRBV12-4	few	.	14	TGTGCCAGCAGTTTAGATGGGAGCAATCAGCCCCAGCATTTT	CASSLDGSNQPQHF
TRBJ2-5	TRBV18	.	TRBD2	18	TGTGCCAGCTCACCACTTGTCCCGCGGGAGCCCTCACAAGAGACCCAGTACTTC	CASSPLVPREPSQETQYF
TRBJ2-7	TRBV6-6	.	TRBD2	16	TGTGCCAGCAGTATTGGGAATCCAGCGGGAGGGTACGAGCAGTACTTC	CASSIGNPAGGYEQYF